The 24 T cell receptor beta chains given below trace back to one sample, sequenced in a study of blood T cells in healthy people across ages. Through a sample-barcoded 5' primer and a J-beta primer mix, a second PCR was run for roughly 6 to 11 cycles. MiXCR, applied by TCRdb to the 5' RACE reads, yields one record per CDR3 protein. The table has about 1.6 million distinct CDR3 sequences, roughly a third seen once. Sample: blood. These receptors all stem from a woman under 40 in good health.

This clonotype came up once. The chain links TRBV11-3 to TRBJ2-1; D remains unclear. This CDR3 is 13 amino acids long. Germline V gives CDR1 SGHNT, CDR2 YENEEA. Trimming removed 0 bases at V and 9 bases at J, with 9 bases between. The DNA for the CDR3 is TGTGCCAGCAGCTTAGATACCTTAAGTGAGCAGTTCTTC. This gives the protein CASSLDTLSEQFF.

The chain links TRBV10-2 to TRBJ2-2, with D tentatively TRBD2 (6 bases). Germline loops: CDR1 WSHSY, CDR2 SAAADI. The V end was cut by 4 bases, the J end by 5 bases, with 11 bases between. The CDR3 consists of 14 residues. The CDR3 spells CASSGGLPTGELFF. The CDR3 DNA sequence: TGCGCCAGCAGTGGGGGACTCCCGACCGGGGAGCTGTTTTTT.

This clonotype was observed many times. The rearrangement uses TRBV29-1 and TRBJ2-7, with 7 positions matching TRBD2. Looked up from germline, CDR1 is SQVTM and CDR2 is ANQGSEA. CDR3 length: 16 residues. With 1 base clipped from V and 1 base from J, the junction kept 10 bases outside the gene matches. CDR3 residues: CSVEGVRSGLSYEQYF. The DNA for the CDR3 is TGCAGCGTTGAAGGGGTTCGTAGCGGGCTATCCTACGAGCAGTACTTC.

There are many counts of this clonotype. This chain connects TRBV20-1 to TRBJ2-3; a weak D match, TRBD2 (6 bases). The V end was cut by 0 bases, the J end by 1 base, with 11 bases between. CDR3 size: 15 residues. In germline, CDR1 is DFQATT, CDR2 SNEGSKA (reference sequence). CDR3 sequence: CSARDPQRGTDTQYF. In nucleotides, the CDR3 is TGCAGTGCTAGAGATCCCCAGCGGGGCACAGATACGCAGTATTTT.

In DNA, the CDR3 is TGTGCCAGCGGGCCTAGCGGGAGTAATCATGAGCAGTTCTTC. Translation: CASGPSGSNHEQFF. The V and J genes are TRBV28 and TRBJ2-1; 10 bases match TRBD2. The germline gives CDR1 MDHEN, CDR2 SYDVKM. This CDR3 comprises 14 residues. V shed 8 bases and J 8 bases; nucleotides not matched to a gene: 9.

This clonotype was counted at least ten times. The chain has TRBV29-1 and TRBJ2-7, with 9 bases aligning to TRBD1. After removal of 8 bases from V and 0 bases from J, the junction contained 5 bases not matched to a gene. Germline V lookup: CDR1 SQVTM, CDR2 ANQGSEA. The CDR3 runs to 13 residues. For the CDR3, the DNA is TGCAGCATACGGGACAGGGCCTCCTACGAGCAGTACTTC. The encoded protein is CSIRDRASYEQYF.

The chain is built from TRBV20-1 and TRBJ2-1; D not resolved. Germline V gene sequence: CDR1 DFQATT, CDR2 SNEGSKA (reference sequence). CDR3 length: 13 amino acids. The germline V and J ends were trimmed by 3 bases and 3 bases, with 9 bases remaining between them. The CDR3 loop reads CSARVGFYNEQFF. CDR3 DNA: TGCAGTGCTAGGGTGGGGTTCTACAATGAGCAGTTCTTC.

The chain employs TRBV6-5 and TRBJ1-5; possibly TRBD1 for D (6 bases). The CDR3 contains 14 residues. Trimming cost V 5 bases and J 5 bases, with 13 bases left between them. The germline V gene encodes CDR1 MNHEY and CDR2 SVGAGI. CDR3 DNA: TGTGCCAGCAGTCGCGGGGGGGCTCATCAGCCCCAGCATTTT. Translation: CASSRGGAHQPQHF.

The CDR3 region is CASRNQGGNNEQFF. The CDR3 DNA reads as TGTGCCAGCAGGAATCAGGGGGGCAACAATGAGCAGTTCTTC. J is TRBJ2-1 and V is TRBV6-4; D possibly corresponds to TRBD1 (7 bases). Trimming pared 6 bases from V and 5 bases from J, leaving 14 bases between. The V gene's germline CDR1 is MRHNA and CDR2 SNTAGT. CDR3 length equals 14 residues.

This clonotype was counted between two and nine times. As DNA, the CDR3 is TGCGCCAGCAGCGTAGGGACTCCCGGGGGGTACGAGCAGTACTTC. Its translation: CASSVGTPGGYEQYF. This sequence joins TRBV5-1 and TRBJ2-7; TRBD2 agrees at 7 bases. Losses at the gene ends were 4 bases for V and 4 bases for J; bases not matched to a gene: 11. CDR1 is SGHRS, CDR2 YFSETQ, per germline. This CDR3 has 15 amino acids.

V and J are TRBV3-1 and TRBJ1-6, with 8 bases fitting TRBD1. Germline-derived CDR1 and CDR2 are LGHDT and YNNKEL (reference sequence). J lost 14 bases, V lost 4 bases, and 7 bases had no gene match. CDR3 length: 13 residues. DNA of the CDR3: TGTGCCAGCAGCCCCGGACAGGGAGGCACCCTCCACTTT. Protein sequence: CASSPGQGGTLHF.

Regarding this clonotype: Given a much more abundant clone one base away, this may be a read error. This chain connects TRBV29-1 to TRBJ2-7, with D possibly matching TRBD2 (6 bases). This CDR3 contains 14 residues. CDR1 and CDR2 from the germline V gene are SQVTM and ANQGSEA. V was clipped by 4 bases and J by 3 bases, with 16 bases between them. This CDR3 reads CSVAGGEGIYEQYF. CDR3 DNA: TGCAGCGTTGCCGGCGGGGAAGGGATCTACGAGCAGTACTTC.

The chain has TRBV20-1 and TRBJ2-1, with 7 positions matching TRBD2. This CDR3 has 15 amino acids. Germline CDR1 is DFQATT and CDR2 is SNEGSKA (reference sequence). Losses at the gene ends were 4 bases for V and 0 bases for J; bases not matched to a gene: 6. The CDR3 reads CSATSGGVSYNEQFF. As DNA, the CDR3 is TGCAGTGCTACTAGCGGAGGGGTCTCCTACAATGAGCAGTTCTTC.

The CDR3 here is CASSSGMANYGYTF. CDR3 coding DNA: TGTGCCAGCAGCTCCGGAATGGCCAACTATGGCTACACCTTC. This chain joins TRBV28 and TRBJ1-2; D not resolved. This CDR3 has 14 amino acids. The V end lost 6 bases, the J end lost 2 bases, and 13 bases lay between the germline ends. From germline, CDR1 is MDHEN and CDR2 SYDVKM.

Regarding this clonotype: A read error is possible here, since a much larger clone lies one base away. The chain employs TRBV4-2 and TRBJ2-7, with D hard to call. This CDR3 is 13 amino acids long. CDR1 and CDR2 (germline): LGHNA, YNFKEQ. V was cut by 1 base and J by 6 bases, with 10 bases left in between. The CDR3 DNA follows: TGTGCCAGCAGCCAAGTCCTGAGCCGCGAGCAGTACTTC. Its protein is CASSQVLSREQYF.

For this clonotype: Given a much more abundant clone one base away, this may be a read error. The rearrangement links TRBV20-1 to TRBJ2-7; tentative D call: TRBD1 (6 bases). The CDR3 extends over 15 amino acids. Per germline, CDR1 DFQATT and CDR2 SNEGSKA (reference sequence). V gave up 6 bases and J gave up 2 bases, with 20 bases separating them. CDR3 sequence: CSADTGSTYPYEQYF. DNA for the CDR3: TGCAGTGCCGATACAGGGTCTACCTATCCCTACGAGCAGTACTTC.

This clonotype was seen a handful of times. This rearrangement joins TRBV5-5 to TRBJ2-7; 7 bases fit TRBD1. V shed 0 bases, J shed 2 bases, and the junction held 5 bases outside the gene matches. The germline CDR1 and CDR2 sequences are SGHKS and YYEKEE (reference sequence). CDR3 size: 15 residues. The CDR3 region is CASSLGDSVAYEQYF. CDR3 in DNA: TGTGCCAGCAGCTTGGGGGACAGTGTAGCCTACGAGCAGTACTTC.

The chain's CDR3 is CASSLWRQETQYF. The CDR3 nucleotides read TGCGCCAGCAGCTTGTGGAGGCAAGAGACCCAGTACTTC. The chain joins TRBV5-1 to TRBJ2-5; tentative D call: TRBD2 (5 bases). Trimming shortened V by 1 base and J by 2 bases, and 6 bases separated the two germline ends. Germline V lookup: CDR1 SGHRS, CDR2 YFSETQ. The CDR3 runs to 13 residues.

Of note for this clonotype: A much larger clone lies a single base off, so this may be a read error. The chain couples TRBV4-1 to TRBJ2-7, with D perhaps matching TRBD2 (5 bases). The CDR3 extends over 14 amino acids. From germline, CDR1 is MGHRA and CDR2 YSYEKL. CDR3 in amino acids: CASSQVVEGYEQDF. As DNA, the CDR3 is TGCGCCAGCAGCCAAGTGGTAGAGGGCTACGAGCAGGACTTC.

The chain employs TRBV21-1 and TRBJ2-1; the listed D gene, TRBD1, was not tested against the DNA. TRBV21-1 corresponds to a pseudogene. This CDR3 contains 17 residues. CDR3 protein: CASSKAGTGVHYNEQFF. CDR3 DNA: TGTGCCAGCAGCAAAGCCGGGACAGGGGTTCACTACAATGAGCAGTTCTTC.

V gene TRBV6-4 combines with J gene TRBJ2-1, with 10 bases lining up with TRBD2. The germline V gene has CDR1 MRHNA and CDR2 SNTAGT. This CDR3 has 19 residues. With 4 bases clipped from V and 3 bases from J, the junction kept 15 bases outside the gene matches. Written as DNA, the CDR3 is TGTGCCAGCAGTGCTGGCCGCTCTAGCGGGAGCTTCTGCTACAATGAGCAGTTCTTC. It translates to CASSAGRSSGSFCYNEQFF.

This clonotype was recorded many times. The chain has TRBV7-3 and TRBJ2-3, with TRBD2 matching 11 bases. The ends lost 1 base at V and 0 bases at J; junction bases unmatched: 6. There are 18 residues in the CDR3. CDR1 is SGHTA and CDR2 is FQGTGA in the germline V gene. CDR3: CASSLRGTSGESTDTQYF. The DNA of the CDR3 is TGTGCCAGCAGCTTAAGGGGGACTAGCGGAGAGAGCACAGATACGCAGTATTTT.

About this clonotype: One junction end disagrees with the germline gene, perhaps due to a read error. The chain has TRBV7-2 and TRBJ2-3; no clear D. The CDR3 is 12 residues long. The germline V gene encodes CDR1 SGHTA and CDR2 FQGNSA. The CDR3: CASSRRPDMQYF. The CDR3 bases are TGTGCCAGCAGCCGAAGGCCAGATATGCAGTATTTT. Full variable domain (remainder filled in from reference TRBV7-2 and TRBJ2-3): GAGVSQSPSNKVTEKGKDVELRCDPISGHTALYWYRQSLGQGLEFLIYFQGNSAPDKSGLPSDRFSAERTGGSVSTLTIQRTQQEDSAVYLCASSRRPDMQYFGPGTRLTVL.

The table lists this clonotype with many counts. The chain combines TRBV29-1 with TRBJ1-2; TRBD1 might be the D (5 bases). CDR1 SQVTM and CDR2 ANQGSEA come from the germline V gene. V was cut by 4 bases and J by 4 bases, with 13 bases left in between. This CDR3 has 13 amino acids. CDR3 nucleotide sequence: TGCAGCGTTGGTGGTGGGGCCAGCTATGGCTACACCTTC. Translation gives CSVGGGASYGYTF. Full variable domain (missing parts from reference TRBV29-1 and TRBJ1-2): SAVISQKPSRDICQRGTSLTIQCQVDSQVTMMFWYRQQPGQSLTLIATANQGSEATYESGFVIDKFPISRPNLTFSTLTVSNMSPEDSSIYLCSVGGGASYGYTFGSGTRLTVV.